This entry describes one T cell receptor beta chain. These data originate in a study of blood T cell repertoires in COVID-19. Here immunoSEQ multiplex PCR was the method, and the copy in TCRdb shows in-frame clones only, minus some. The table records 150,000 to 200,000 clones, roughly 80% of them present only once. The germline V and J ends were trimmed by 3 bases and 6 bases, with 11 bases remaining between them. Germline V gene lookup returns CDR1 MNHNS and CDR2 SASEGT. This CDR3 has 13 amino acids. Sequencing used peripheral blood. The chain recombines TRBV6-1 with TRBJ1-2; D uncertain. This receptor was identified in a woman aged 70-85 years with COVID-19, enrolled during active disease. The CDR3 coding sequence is TGTGCCAGCAGTGACAGATCTTTCAATGGCTACACCTTC. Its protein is CASSDRSFNGYTF.